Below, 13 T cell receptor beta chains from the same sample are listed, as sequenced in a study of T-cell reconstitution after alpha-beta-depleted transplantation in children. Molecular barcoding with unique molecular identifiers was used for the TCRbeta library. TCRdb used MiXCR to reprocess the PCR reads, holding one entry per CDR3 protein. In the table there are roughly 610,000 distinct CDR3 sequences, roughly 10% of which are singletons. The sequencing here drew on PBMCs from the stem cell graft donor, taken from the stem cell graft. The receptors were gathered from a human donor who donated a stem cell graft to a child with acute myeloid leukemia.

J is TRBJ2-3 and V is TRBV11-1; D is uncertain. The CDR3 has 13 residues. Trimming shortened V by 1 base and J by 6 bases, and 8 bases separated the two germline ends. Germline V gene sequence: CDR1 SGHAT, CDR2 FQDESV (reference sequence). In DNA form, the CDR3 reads TGTGCCAGCAGCTTAGTCCCGGTTGATACGCAGTATTTT. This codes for CASSLVPVDTQYF.

As DNA, the CDR3 is TGCAGTGCTAGCTCCTCTACAGATACGCAGTATTTT. Protein product: CSASSSTDTQYF. The gene calls are TRBV20-1 and TRBJ2-3, with no clear D. Germline V gives CDR1 DFQATT, CDR2 SNEGSKA (reference sequence). Trimming stripped 3 bases from V and 3 bases from J, with 7 bases between. The CDR3 sequence is 12 residues long.

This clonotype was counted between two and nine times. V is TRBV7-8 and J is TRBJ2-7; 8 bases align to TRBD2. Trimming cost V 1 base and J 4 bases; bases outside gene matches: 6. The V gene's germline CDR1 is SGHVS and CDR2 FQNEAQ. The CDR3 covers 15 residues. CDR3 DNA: TGTGCCAGCAGCTTAGTAGGGCGGGAGGAATACGAGCAGTACTTC. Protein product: CASSLVGREEYEQYF.

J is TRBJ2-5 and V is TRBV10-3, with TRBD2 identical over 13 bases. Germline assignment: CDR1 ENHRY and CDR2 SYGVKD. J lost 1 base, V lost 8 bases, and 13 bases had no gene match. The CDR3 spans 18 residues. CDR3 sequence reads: CAIRSGGGLAGFQETQYF. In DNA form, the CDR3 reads TGTGCCATCCGATCCGGAGGGGGACTAGCGGGGTTCCAAGAGACCCAGTACTTC.

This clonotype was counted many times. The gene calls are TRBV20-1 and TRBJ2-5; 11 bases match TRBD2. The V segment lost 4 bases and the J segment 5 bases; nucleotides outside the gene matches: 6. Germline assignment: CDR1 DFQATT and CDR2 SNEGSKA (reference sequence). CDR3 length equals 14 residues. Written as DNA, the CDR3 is TGCAGTGCTAATAGCGGGAGGGCCGGTGAGACCCAGTACTTC. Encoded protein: CSANSGRAGETQYF.

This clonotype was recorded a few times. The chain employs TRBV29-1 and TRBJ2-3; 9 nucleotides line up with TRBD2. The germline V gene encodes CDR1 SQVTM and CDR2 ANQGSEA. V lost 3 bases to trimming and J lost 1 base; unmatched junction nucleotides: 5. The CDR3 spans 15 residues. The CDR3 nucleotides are TGCAGCGTTGACCCACTAGCGGGCGGCACAGATACGCAGTATTTT. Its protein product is CSVDPLAGGTDTQYF.

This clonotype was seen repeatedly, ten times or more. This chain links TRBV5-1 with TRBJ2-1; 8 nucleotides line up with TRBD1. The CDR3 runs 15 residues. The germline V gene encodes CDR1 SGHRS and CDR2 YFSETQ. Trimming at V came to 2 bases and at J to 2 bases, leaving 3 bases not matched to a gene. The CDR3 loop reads CASSFGQGTYNEQFF. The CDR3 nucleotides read TGCGCCAGCAGCTTCGGACAGGGAACCTACAATGAGCAGTTCTTC.

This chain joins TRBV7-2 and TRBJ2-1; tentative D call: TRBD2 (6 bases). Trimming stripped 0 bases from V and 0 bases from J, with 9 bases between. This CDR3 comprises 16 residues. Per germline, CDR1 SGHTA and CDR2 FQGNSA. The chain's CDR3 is CASSLAGAGSYNEQFF. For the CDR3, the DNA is TGTGCCAGCAGCTTAGCGGGAGCGGGCTCCTACAATGAGCAGTTCTTC.

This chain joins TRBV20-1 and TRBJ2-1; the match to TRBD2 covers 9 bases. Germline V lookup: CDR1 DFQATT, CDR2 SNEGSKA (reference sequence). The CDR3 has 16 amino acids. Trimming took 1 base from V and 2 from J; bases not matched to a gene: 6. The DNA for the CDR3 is TGCAGTGCTAGAGGAGTCAGCGGGAGGACCTACAATGAGCAGTTCTTC. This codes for CSARGVSGRTYNEQFF.

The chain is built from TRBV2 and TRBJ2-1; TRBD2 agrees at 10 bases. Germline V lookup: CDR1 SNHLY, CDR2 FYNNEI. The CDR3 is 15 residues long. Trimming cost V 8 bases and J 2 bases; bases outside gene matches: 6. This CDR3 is CASQGSGRAYNEQFF. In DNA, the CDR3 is TGTGCCAGCCAGGGGAGCGGGAGGGCCTACAATGAGCAGTTCTTC.

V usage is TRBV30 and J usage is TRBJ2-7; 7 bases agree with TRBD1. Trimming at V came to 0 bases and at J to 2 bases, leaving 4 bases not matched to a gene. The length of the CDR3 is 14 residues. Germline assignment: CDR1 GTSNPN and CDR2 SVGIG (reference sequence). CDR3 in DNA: TGTGCCTGGAGTGTACCGGGACAGCCCTACGAGCAGTACTTC. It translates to CAWSVPGQPYEQYF.

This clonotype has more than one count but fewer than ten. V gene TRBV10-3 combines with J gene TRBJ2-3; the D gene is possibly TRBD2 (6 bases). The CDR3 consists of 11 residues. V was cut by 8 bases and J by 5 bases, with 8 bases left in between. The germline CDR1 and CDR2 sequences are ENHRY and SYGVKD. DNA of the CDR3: TGTGCCATCGGAGGGGAAGATACGCAGTATTTT. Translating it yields CAIGGEDTQYF.

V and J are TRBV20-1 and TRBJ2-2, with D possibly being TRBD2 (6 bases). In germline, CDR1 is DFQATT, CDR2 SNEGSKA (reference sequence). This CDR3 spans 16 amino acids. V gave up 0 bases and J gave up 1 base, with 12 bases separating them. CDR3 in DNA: TGCAGTGCTAGAGATTGGGTGGGGGGGAACACCGGGGAGCTGTTTTTT. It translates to CSARDWVGGNTGELFF.